The 30 T cell receptor beta chains listed next were all sequenced from one sample in a study of blood T cell repertoires in COVID-19. Here immunoSEQ multiplex PCR was the method, and the copy in TCRdb shows in-frame clones only, minus some. This table has approximately 220,000 clones, less than 90% appearing once. The sample was PBMCs or T cells enriched from blood (not recorded which). The receptors were sampled from a woman aged 30 to 39 who had been exposed to COVID-19.

This rearrangement joins TRBV4-1 to TRBJ1-1; D gene uncertain. This CDR3 is 14 amino acids long. V lost 0 bases, J lost 4 bases, and 9 bases lay in between. Germline V gene lookup returns CDR1 MGHRA and CDR2 YSYEKL. The CDR3 sequence: CASSQDFGGTEAFF. The CDR3 DNA is TGCGCCAGCAGCCAAGATTTCGGAGGCACTGAAGCTTTCTTT.

The chain has TRBV11-2 and TRBJ1-4, with a possible D match to TRBD1 (5 bases). V was cut by 0 bases and J by 3 bases, with 14 bases left in between. CDR1 is SGHAT and CDR2 is FQNNGV in the germline V gene. The CDR3 is 17 amino acids. The CDR3 region is CASSLDGAGRPNEKLFF. The CDR3 coding sequence is TGTGCCAGCAGCTTAGATGGGGCAGGGCGGCCTAATGAAAAACTGTTTTTT.

The J gene is TRBJ2-7, the V gene TRBV1; TRBD2, the table's D call, was not compared with the DNA. TRBV1 represents a pseudogene. The CDR3 totals 18 residues. CDR3 DNA: TGCACCAGCAGCCAAGATGTGATAGCGGGGCTTCCCTCCTACGAGCAGTACTTC. Amino acid sequence: CTSSQDVIAGLPSYEQYF.

Note on this clone: This specimen includes other DNA sequences encoding the same CDR3. This chain links TRBV2 with TRBJ1-2; 9 bases line up with TRBD1. V shed 4 bases, J shed 2 bases, and the junction held 2 bases outside the gene matches. This CDR3 has 14 amino acids. The V gene's germline CDR1 is SNHLY and CDR2 FYNNEI. CDR3 sequence: CASSVGQGNYGYTF. CDR3 bases: TGTGCCAGCAGTGTGGGACAGGGAAACTATGGCTACACCTTC.

This chain uses TRBV2 with TRBJ2-3; D not certain. The CDR3 is 16 residues long. Trimming pared 3 bases from V and 2 bases from J, leaving 15 bases between. Germline assignment: CDR1 SNHLY and CDR2 FYNNEI. CDR3 amino acids: CASSDRSGSFTDTQYF. Here the CDR3 DNA reads TGTGCCAGCAGTGATCGGTCAGGCTCTTTCACAGATACGCAGTATTTT.

This chain links TRBV10-3 with TRBJ2-1, with 9 positions matching TRBD2. V trimming: 10 bases; J trimming: 3 bases; junction bases outside the gene matches: 4. Germline V gene data show CDR1 as ENHRY and CDR2 as SYGVKD. There are 13 residues in the CDR3. This CDR3 reads CATSGGLYNEQFF. CDR3 coding DNA: TGTGCCACAAGCGGGGGGCTCTACAATGAGCAGTTCTTC.

The J gene is TRBJ2-3, the V gene TRBV6-5, with a possible D match to TRBD1 (5 bases). Germline V lookup: CDR1 MNHEY, CDR2 SVGAGI. Deletions cut 2 bases from V and 6 bases from J, with 9 bases between. CDR3 length equals 13 residues. CDR3 nucleotides: TGTGCCAGCAGTTACGGGGCCGGGGATACGCAGTATTTT. This gives the protein CASSYGAGDTQYF.

This clone came up a few times. The rearrangement links TRBV19 to TRBJ2-3; the D gene is possibly TRBD2 (5 bases). CDR3 length equals 12 residues. Germline CDR1 and CDR2: LNHDA and SQIVND (reference sequence). With 8 bases removed from V and 10 bases from J, the gap between germline ends came to 16 bases. This CDR3 is CASGTTTVAQYF. The CDR3 DNA is TGTGCCAGTGGTACGACTACGGTAGCGCAGTATTTT.

The chain links TRBV11-2 to TRBJ2-7, with 7 bases matching TRBD1. Germline V gene lookup returns CDR1 SGHAT and CDR2 FQNNGV. This CDR3 spans 15 amino acids. With 5 bases clipped from V and 1 base from J, the junction kept 8 bases outside the gene matches. The CDR3 region is CASSPHPGQSYEQYF. The CDR3 DNA reads as TGTGCCAGCAGCCCTCATCCGGGACAGTCCTACGAGCAGTACTTC.

This clone was observed once. CDR3 region: CASSPRDYGYTF. The CDR3 DNA follows: TGTGCCAGCTCGCCGAGGGACTATGGCTACACCTTC. J is TRBJ1-2 and V is TRBV5-8; D uncertain. CDR3 size: 12 residues. Germline values: CDR1 SGHTS, CDR2 YDEGEE. Trimming took off 7 bases at V and 3 bases at J, with 10 bases between the two ends.

V usage is TRBV5-1 and J usage is TRBJ2-1; 8 bases align to TRBD1. CDR3 size: 14 residues. Germline CDR1 and CDR2: SGHRS and YFSETQ. After removal of 9 bases from V and 7 bases from J, the junction contained 12 bases not matched to a gene. The CDR3 sequence is CATDGQGAGNEQFF. The DNA of the CDR3 is TGCGCCACCGACGGACAGGGAGCCGGTAATGAGCAGTTCTTC.

This rearrangement joins TRBV27 to TRBJ2-1; TRBD2 matches at 8 bases. CDR3 size: 16 residues. Trimming cost V 0 bases and J 5 bases; bases outside gene matches: 6. CDR1 is MNHEY and CDR2 is SMNVEV in the germline V gene (reference sequence). CDR3 amino acids: CASSLSGGAFHNEQFF. The CDR3 DNA is TGTGCCAGCAGTTTATCCGGGGGGGCATTTCACAATGAGCAGTTCTTC.

This chain connects TRBV5-4 to TRBJ1-2; 8 bases agree with TRBD1. CDR3 length: 18 residues. Germline-derived CDR1 and CDR2 are SGHNT and YYREEE (reference sequence). J lost 4 bases, V lost 4 bases, and 18 bases had no gene match. This CDR3 reads CASSTNSGAGGIVYGYTF. CDR3 DNA: TGTGCCAGCAGCACCAACTCGGGGGCAGGGGGCATTGTCTATGGCTACACCTTC.

J is TRBJ1-2 and V is TRBV13, with 8 nucleotides matching TRBD1. This CDR3 is built from 15 residues. Germline V lookup: CDR1 PRHDT, CDR2 FYEKMQ (reference sequence). V lost 0 bases to trimming and J lost 6 bases; unmatched junction nucleotides: 6. CDR3: CASSLGDRERHGYTF. DNA of the CDR3: TGTGCCAGCAGCTTAGGGGACAGGGAAAGGCATGGCTACACCTTC. Drawing the rest from reference TRBV13 and TRBJ1-2, the complete variable domain is AAGVIQSPRHLIKEKRETATLKCYPIPRHDTVYWYQQGPGQDPQFLISFYEKMQSDKGSIPDRFSAQQFSDYHSELNMSSLELGDSALYFCASSLGDRERHGYTFGSGTRLTVV.

The J gene is TRBJ1-2, the V gene TRBV3-1 (or the pseudogene TRBV3-2); tentative D call: TRBD1 (5 bases). V shed 1 base and J shed 5 bases, with 8 bases lying between them. This CDR3 spans 13 amino acids. The germline gives CDR1 LGHDT, CDR2 YNNKEL (reference sequence). CDR3 protein: CASSQAGRYGYTF. The CDR3 DNA reads TGTGCCAGCAGCCAAGCAGGGCGGTATGGCTACACCTTC.

V is TRBV27 and J is TRBJ2-2; D might be TRBD1 (6 bases). The CDR3 extends over 15 amino acids. Trimming removed 2 bases at V and 3 bases at J, with 10 bases between. From germline, CDR1 is MNHEY and CDR2 SMNVEV (reference sequence). DNA for the CDR3: TGTGCCAGCAGTTTAGGGGGACACTACACCGGGGAGCTGTTTTTT. It specifies CASSLGGHYTGELFF.

The V call is TRBV2, the J call TRBJ1-2; TRBD1 matches at 8 bases. The CDR3 extends over 14 amino acids. Germline lookup yields CDR1 SNHLY and CDR2 FYNNEI. J lost 2 bases, V lost 4 bases, and 3 bases had no gene match. The CDR3 spells CASSGRGRNYGYTF. The DNA of the CDR3 is TGTGCCAGCAGTGGCAGGGGGCGCAACTATGGCTACACCTTC.

V gene TRBV6-5 combines with J gene TRBJ1-6; TRBD1 matches 7 bases. With V trimmed by 10 bases and J by 2 bases, 8 bases remained unmatched. The CDR3 sequence is 15 residues long. Germline V gives CDR1 MNHEY, CDR2 SVGAGI. Here the CDR3 reads CATNLDRAYNSPLHF. DNA of the CDR3: TGTGCCACCAACCTCGACAGGGCCTATAATTCACCCCTCCACTTT.

The V gene is TRBV11-3, the J gene TRBJ2-1; tentatively, D is TRBD1 (5 bases). V gave up 4 bases and J gave up 0 bases, with 10 bases separating them. The V gene's germline CDR1 is SGHNT and CDR2 YENEEA. The CDR3 runs to 15 residues. This CDR3 is CASSYAGPSYNEQFF. CDR3 DNA sequence: TGTGCCAGCAGCTACGCAGGGCCCTCCTACAATGAGCAGTTCTTC.

This chain connects TRBV12-3 or TRBV12-4 to TRBJ2-1; 7 bases are shared with TRBD2. J gave up 15 bases and V 5 bases, and 10 bases lay outside the gene matches. The CDR3 runs to 12 residues. In DNA, the CDR3 is TGTGCCAGCAGTCCAGGACTAGTCGGTCTGTTCTTC. Its translation is CASSPGLVGLFF.

V is TRBV5-6 and J is TRBJ2-3; 12 bases are shared with TRBD2. CDR3 length: 19 amino acids. Trimming removed 0 bases from V and 1 base from J; junction bases left unmatched: 9. In germline, CDR1 is SGHDT, CDR2 YYEEEE. CDR3 DNA sequence: TGTGCCAGCAGCTTGGGACTAGCGGGGGAGCGCCTGGGCACAGATACGCAGTATTTT. Its translation is CASSLGLAGERLGTDTQYF.

The J gene is TRBJ2-3, the V gene TRBV7-9; 9 bases line up with TRBD2. The CDR3 covers 17 residues. V gave up 2 bases and J gave up 1 base; unmatched junction bases: 7. Germline assignment: CDR1 SEHNR and CDR2 FQNEAQ (reference sequence). CDR3 DNA sequence: TGTGCCAGCAGCTTAAGGGGCAGCGGGGGGCGCACAGATACGCAGTATTTT. This encodes CASSLRGSGGRTDTQYF.

J is TRBJ1-3 and V is TRBV28; the D is unclear. Trimming cost V 10 bases and J 4 bases, with 17 bases left between them. This CDR3 contains 14 residues. Germline values: CDR1 MDHEN, CDR2 SYDVKM. The CDR3 sequence: CAIKTEGRGNTIYF. CDR3 bases: TGTGCCATCAAGACGGAAGGGAGGGGAAACACCATATATTTT.

The V gene is TRBV7-3, the J gene TRBJ2-7, with TRBD2 matching 14 bases. This CDR3 has 15 amino acids. V dropped 6 bases and J dropped 2; count of bases not matched to a gene: 3. Germline CDR1 reads SGHTA; CDR2 reads FQGTGA. The CDR3 DNA follows: TGTGCCAGCAGTCTGGGACTAGCGGGGGCCTACGAGCAGTACTTC. It encodes CASSLGLAGAYEQYF.

The V call is TRBV21-1, the J call TRBJ1-2. TRBV21-1 is shown as a pseudogene. The CDR3 is 16 residues long. The CDR3 DNA is TGTGCCAGCAGCCCTAGGGGGGGGCGCAGAGCCTATGGCTACACCTTC. Its protein is CASSPRGGRRAYGYTF.

J is TRBJ1-1 and V is TRBV6-5, with D uncertain. The ends were cut back, 0 bases at V and 5 bases at J, with 10 bases in the middle. This CDR3 comprises 14 residues. Germline CDR1 reads MNHEY; CDR2 reads SVGAGI. The CDR3 nucleotides read TGTGCCAGCAGTTACTCCTCTGCCGGGACTGAAGCTTTCTTT. It encodes CASSYSSAGTEAFF.

The chain carries TRBV11-3 and TRBJ1-3; no reliable D call. V lost 7 bases and J 4 bases, leaving 14 bases between the germline ends. The germline V gene has CDR1 SGHNT and CDR2 YENEEA. This CDR3 has 14 residues. CDR3 region: CASTRGGYGNTIYF. CDR3 in DNA: TGTGCCAGCACCAGAGGAGGGTACGGAAACACCATATATTTT. The full variable domain, with the rest looked up from reference TRBV11-3 and TRBJ1-3, is EAGVVQSPRYKIIEKKQPVAFWCNPISGHNTLYWYLQNLGQGPELLIRYENEEAVDDSQLPKDRFSAERLKGVDSTLKIQPAELGDSAVYLCASTRGGYGNTIYFGEGSWLTVV.

The gene calls are TRBV12-5 and TRBJ1-6; tentatively, D is TRBD1 (6 bases). CDR1 is LGHNT and CDR2 is FRNRAP in the germline V gene. The CDR3 extends over 17 amino acids. Deletions cut 0 bases from V and 7 bases from J, with 16 bases between. Here the CDR3 DNA reads TGTGCTAGTGGTTTGGTACTGTATCCGGGGGGCAATTCACCCCTCCACTTT. Encoded protein: CASGLVLYPGGNSPLHF.

The chain has TRBV5-1 and TRBJ1-4, with 7 bases identical to TRBD1. CDR1 is SGHRS and CDR2 is YFSETQ in the germline V gene. This CDR3 contains 15 residues. The ends lost 4 bases at V and 7 bases at J; junction bases unmatched: 10. The CDR3 spells CASSPGRGQGEKLFF. The DNA for the CDR3 is TGCGCCAGCAGCCCCGGAAGGGGGCAGGGTGAAAAACTGTTTTTT.

The chain couples TRBV12-3 or TRBV12-4 to TRBJ1-1; D uncertain. V lost 2 bases and J 5 bases, leaving 9 bases between the germline ends. The CDR3 runs 13 residues. CDR3 in DNA: TGTGCCAGCAGTTTACAGAGAGGGACTGAAGCTTTCTTT. Amino acids: CASSLQRGTEAFF.